The entry that follows covers one TCR beta chain sequence. Its antigen is unknown. The sample is drawn from a study of cytotoxic CD8 clonotypes in ibrutinib-treated CLL. Depth targeted 1 in 200,000 to 1 in 1 million T cells, averaging around 9.5x coverage per clonotype. Sequenced by immunoSEQ multiplex PCR; TCRdb stores in-frame clones only, minus some. This sample has about 300,000 clones, with roughly 70% found just once. General study findings and limits: Ibrutinib response saw clonality rise, and progression saw it return toward baseline. Public clonotypes, rarely seen, contracted or held steady on treatment. Baseline clonality, higher than in age-matched healthy donors, tracked circulating CD8+ T-cell counts.

V lost 5 bases, J lost 1 base, and 14 bases lay in between. The germline V gene has CDR1 LNHNV and CDR2 YYDKDF (reference sequence). This CDR3 region has 15 residues. This specimen consisted of PBMCs, obtained after 36 months of ibrutinib treatment. This receptor was obtained from a human donor with chronic lymphocytic leukemia. The chain couples TRBV15 to TRBJ1-1; D possibly corresponds to TRBD1 (6 bases). As DNA, the CDR3 is TGTGCCACCAGCTTCGACAGGCTTTCGAACACTGAAGCTTTCTTT. Amino acid sequence: CATSFDRLSNTEAFF.